This T cell receptor (beta chain) was found in a study of blood T cell repertoires in COVID-19. Across the study: There were acute and convalescent COVID-19 samples, and they came from the United States, Italy and Spain.

Germline V lookup: CDR1 SGHVS, CDR2 FNYEAQ. This CDR3 has 15 amino acids. With 5 bases clipped from V and 4 bases from J, the junction kept 6 bases outside the gene matches. Some clones are missing from TCRdb's copy, which holds only in-frame ones; the method was immunoSEQ multiplex PCR. The sample has some 200,000 clones; about 80% are singletons. Sequenced input: peripheral blood. The source of this sequence is a woman aged 70-85 years with acute or convalescent COVID-19. The chain couples TRBV7-6 to TRBJ2-2, with 8 bases identical to TRBD1. For the CDR3, the DNA is TGTGCCAGCAGCCGTGGACAGGGAGGCACCGGGGAGCTGTTTTTT. Its protein product is CASSRGQGGTGELFF.